This TCR beta chain comes out of a study of CD8 T cells in ankylosing spondylitis (dated by TCRdb to 2016 to 2017). At the level of the whole study: To find TCR variants linked to disease, the study profiled T cell receptor beta repertoires in ankylosing spondylitis patients and healthy donors. Peripheral blood was sampled, and synovial fluid was also collected from ankylosing spondylitis patients. The full study cohort comprised 25 ankylosing spondylitis patients and about 110 healthy donors.

At least ten counts were recorded for this clonotype. The target of this receptor is not known. No per-base quality is available; no much larger clone lies one base away. This sample was sequenced with an Illumina HiSeq 2500. Quantitative 5'-RACE with molecular barcodes was the method used to prepare the TCR beta libraries. In the source study's methods: A new computational method, built on a probabilistic model of VDJ rearrangement, was used to identify disease-linked TCR variants. TCRdb itself trimmed the public reads at Q25 with fastp, ran MiXCR and retained productive beta chains. Here each entry gathers all rows of one CDR3 protein and keeps the most common genes and DNA. The V and J calls come from TCRdb's annotation, not from the publication. This sample is represented by about 700,000 distinct CDR3 sequences; 15% to 20% of them were singletons. Approximately 18% of the sample is taken by the ten largest.

Cut back by 5 bases and 5 bases, the V and J ends lie 12 bases apart. The germline V gene yields SGHAT for CDR1 and FQNNGV for CDR2. The CDR3 starts with the cysteine, ends with the phenylalanine, and has 13 residues. Only the CDR3 portion is preserved as DNA: 39 bases, with reading frame beginning at the first base. The research as a whole found: Some motif variants were previously reported in synovial fluid and blood of reactive arthritis patients, suggesting common disease-initiation mechanisms. The disease-linked clones showed a CD8+ phenotype and occurred at relatively low frequencies in peripheral blood. Blood from ankylosing spondylitis patients appeared to be characterized by a TCR beta motif composed of roughly eight highly homologous amino acid variants. According to the report, matched synovial fluid samples from ankylosing spondylitis patients were significantly enriched for the disease-linked clones.

This receptor was obtained from a male donor with ankylosing spondylitis. Sequencing was performed on blood, either unsorted or a sorted T cell fraction (not recorded which). In this chain, TRBV11-2 is recombined with TRBJ1-1; TRBD1 is possibly the D segment (6 matching bases). The nucleotide sequence reads TGTGCCAGCAGCATCAGGGGTGGGACTGAAGCTTTCTTT. Its protein is CASSIRGGTEAFF.